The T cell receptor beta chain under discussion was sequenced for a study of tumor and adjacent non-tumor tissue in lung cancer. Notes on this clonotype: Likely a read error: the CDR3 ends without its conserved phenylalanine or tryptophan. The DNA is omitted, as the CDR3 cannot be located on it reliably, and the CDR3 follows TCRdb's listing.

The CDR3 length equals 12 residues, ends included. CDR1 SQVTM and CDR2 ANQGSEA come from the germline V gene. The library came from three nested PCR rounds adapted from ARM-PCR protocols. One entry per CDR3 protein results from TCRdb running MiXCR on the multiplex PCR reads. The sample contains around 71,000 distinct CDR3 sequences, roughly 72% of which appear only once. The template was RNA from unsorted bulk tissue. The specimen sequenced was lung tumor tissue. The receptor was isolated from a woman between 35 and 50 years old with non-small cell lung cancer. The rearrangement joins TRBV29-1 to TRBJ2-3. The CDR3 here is CSVAVGTDTQYY.